This record covers a single T cell receptor beta chain. This sample is drawn from a study of blood T cell repertoires in COVID-19. Residents of around 24 US areas, aged about 18 to 89 years, made up the participants. Germline V CDR1 and CDR2: GTSNPN, SVGIG (reference sequence). This CDR3 has 13 residues. Trimming cost V 0 bases and J 3 bases, with 8 bases left between them. Generated by immunoSEQ multiplex PCR, the TCRdb table keeps only in-frame clones and is missing some. The data contain fewer than 500,000 clones, more than 75% of them singletons. The rearrangement joins TRBV30 to TRBJ1-1; no clear D. The sequencing sample was made of PBMCs or T cells enriched from blood (not recorded which). The clonotype comes from a man aged 30 to 39 who had recovered from COVID-19. The CDR3 DNA is TGTGCCTGGAGTGTACAATCTCACACTGAAGCTTTCTTT. Translated: CAWSVQSHTEAFF. Full variable domain (remainder filled in from reference TRBV30 and TRBJ1-1): SQTIHQWPATLVQPVGSPLSLECTVEGTSNPNLYWYRQAAGRGLQLLFYSVGIGQISSEVPQNLSASRPQDRQFILSSKKLLLSDSGFYLCAWSVQSHTEAFFGQGTRLTVV.